Each of the 18 T cell receptor beta chains below was sequenced from the same sample in a study of blood T cell repertoires in COVID-19. The method was immunoSEQ multiplex PCR; TCRdb's version includes in-frame clones alone and lacks a portion of them. The data show about 77,000 clones, roughly 78% seen once. Sequencing input: peripheral blood. These receptors all come from a woman between 70 and 85 years old with acute or convalescent COVID-19.

The table lists this clone with a count of one. The V gene is TRBV27, the J gene TRBJ2-3; the match to TRBD2 covers 9 bases. The germline V gene has CDR1 MNHEY and CDR2 SMNVEV (reference sequence). This CDR3 contains 14 residues. V trimming: 7 bases; J trimming: 1 base; junction bases outside the gene matches: 3. The CDR3 bases are TGTGCCAGCACCCTAGCGGGGCGCACAGATACGCAGTATTTT. Encoded protein: CASTLAGRTDTQYF.

The V gene is TRBV5-6, the J gene TRBJ1-2; 7 positions match TRBD1. CDR1 and CDR2 from the germline V gene are SGHDT and YYEEEE. V was clipped by 5 bases and J by 4 bases; unmatched bases: 2. The length of the CDR3 is 12 residues. CDR3 DNA sequence: TGTGCCAGCAGAAGGGACAGCTATGGCTACACCTTC. Its translation is CASRRDSYGYTF.

The chain links TRBV5-8 to TRBJ1-1; tentatively, D is TRBD1 (5 bases). The CDR3 runs 18 residues. Looked up from germline, CDR1 is SGHTS and CDR2 is YDEGEE. Trimming cost V 0 bases and J 0 bases, with 18 bases left between them. Here the CDR3 DNA reads TGTGCCAGCAGCTTGGCGTGGGGGGACGTGTTCATGAACACTGAAGCTTTCTTT. Translation: CASSLAWGDVFMNTEAFF. The full variable domain, rest sourced from reference TRBV5-8 and TRBJ1-1, is EAGVTQSPTHLIKTRGQQATLRCSPISGHTSVYWYQQALGLGLQFLLWYDEGEERNRGNFPPRFSGRQFPNYSSELNVNALELEDSALYLCASSLAWGDVFMNTEAFFGQGTRLTVV.

V usage is TRBV10-3 and J usage is TRBJ1-6; D may be TRBD1 (6 bases). The V gene's germline CDR1 is ENHRY and CDR2 SYGVKD. The V end was cut by 6 bases, the J end by 3 bases, with 12 bases between. This CDR3 is 15 amino acids long. CDR3 amino acids: CAIRYRQDYNSPLHF. The CDR3 region has the DNA TGTGCCATCAGGTACAGACAGGACTATAATTCACCCCTCCACTTT.

V is TRBV18 and J is TRBJ1-5, with D perhaps matching TRBD1 (5 bases). Trimming took 2 bases from V and 2 from J, leaving 13 bases between them. This CDR3 contains 16 residues. Germline V gives CDR1 KGHSH, CDR2 LQKENI. CDR3 sequence (DNA): TGTGCCAGCTCACCAAGGGGCCCCGAGGGCAATCAGCCCCAGCATTTT. This translates into CASSPRGPEGNQPQHF.

The chain joins TRBV7-9 to TRBJ2-1, with D unresolved. The length of the CDR3 is 11 residues. Germline V gene lookup returns CDR1 SEHNR and CDR2 FQNEAQ (reference sequence). Trimming cost V 5 bases and J 8 bases, with 7 bases left between them. This CDR3 reads CASSPVDEQFF. DNA of the CDR3: TGTGCCAGCAGCCCGGTGGATGAGCAGTTCTTC. The full variable domain, with the rest looked up from reference TRBV7-9 and TRBJ2-1, is DTGVSQNPRHKITKRGQNVTFRCDPISEHNRLYWYRQTLGQGPEFLTYFQNEAQLEKSRLLSDRFSAERPKGSFSTLEIQRTEQGDSAMYLCASSPVDEQFFGPGTRLTVL.

The V call is TRBV5-4, the J call TRBJ2-3; D might be TRBD2 (5 bases). The CDR3 is made up of 15 amino acids. Trimming removed 3 bases at V and 3 bases at J, with 14 bases between. Germline assignment: CDR1 SGHNT and CDR2 YYREEE (reference sequence). The chain's CDR3 is CASSWLQGSTDTQYF. CDR3 coding DNA: TGTGCCAGCAGCTGGCTACAAGGGAGTACAGATACGCAGTATTTT.

The gene calls are TRBV3-1 (or the pseudogene TRBV3-2) and TRBJ2-3, with TRBD1 matching over 7 bases. The CDR3 has 17 amino acids. With 4 bases clipped from V and 0 bases from J, the junction kept 10 bases outside the gene matches. The germline CDR1 and CDR2 sequences are LGHDT and YNNKEL (reference sequence). The CDR3 coding sequence is TGTGCCAGCAGCCTCCAATTGACAGGGTTTAGCACAGATACGCAGTATTTT. It codes for CASSLQLTGFSTDTQYF.

This clone occurred many times. This sequence joins TRBV7-6 and TRBJ2-1; TRBD2 matches 10 bases. The junction had 10 bases not matched to a gene; V was cut back by 5 bases and J by 6 bases. This CDR3 has 16 residues. The germline V gene encodes CDR1 SGHVS and CDR2 FNYEAQ. The CDR3: CASSPNAAGGPNEQFF. In DNA form, the CDR3 reads TGTGCCAGCAGCCCAAACGCAGCGGGGGGGCCCAATGAGCAGTTCTTC.

This clone was counted between two and nine times. The gene calls are TRBV9 and TRBJ2-3; D may be TRBD1 (6 bases). The CDR3 covers 16 residues. Germline V gene lookup returns CDR1 SGDLS and CDR2 YYNGEE. V gave up 1 base and J gave up 2 bases, with 14 bases separating them. CDR3 sequence (DNA): TGTGCCAGCAGCGTACTAGGGGACAAAGACACAGATACGCAGTATTTT. The encoded protein is CASSVLGDKDTDTQYF.

This rearrangement joins TRBV7-9 to TRBJ1-6; D is unresolved. V was cut by 7 bases and J by 5 bases, with 15 bases left in between. The CDR3 is made up of 15 amino acids. The germline gives CDR1 SEHNR, CDR2 FQNEAQ (reference sequence). The chain's CDR3 is CASTSGVMNNSPLHF. For the CDR3, the DNA is TGTGCCAGCACCTCCGGGGTGATGAATAATTCACCCCTCCACTTT.

The rearrangement links TRBV6-1 to TRBJ2-5; 7 bases are shared with TRBD1. The CDR3 totals 17 residues. Germline loops: CDR1 MNHNS, CDR2 SASEGT. V was clipped by 1 base and J by 1 base; unmatched bases: 9. CDR3 region: CASSEVVGWTGQETQYF. CDR3 sequence (DNA): TGTGCCAGCAGTGAAGTAGTGGGCTGGACAGGCCAAGAGACCCAGTACTTC.

This sequence joins TRBV16 and TRBJ2-3, with TRBD1 matching over 10 bases. The ends lost 4 bases at V and 4 bases at J; junction bases unmatched: 8. This CDR3 contains 16 residues. The germline gives CDR1 KGHSY, CDR2 FQNENV. CDR3 nucleotides: TGTGCCAGCAGCCGTGGGGGACAGGGGCTCGCAGATACGCAGTATTTT. It codes for CASSRGGQGLADTQYF.

A single count supports this clone. The chain links TRBV18 to TRBJ1-1, with TRBD1 matching 9 bases. The germline V gene has CDR1 KGHSH and CDR2 LQKENI. V dropped 3 bases and J dropped 10; count of bases not matched to a gene: 6. The CDR3 is made up of 13 amino acids. Here the CDR3 DNA reads TGTGCCAGCTCACCCGGGACAGGGAGATCAGCTTTCTTT. This sequence encodes CASSPGTGRSAFF.

This chain links TRBV5-1 with TRBJ1-1, with 8 bases that match TRBD1. The V gene's germline CDR1 is SGHRS and CDR2 YFSETQ. The CDR3 contains 13 residues. Trimming removed 6 bases from V and 6 bases from J; junction bases left unmatched: 7. The CDR3 DNA is TGCGCCAGCACCAGACAGGGGTTGGCTGAAGCTTTCTTT. This codes for CASTRQGLAEAFF.

The chain links TRBV5-1 to TRBJ2-1; 11 bases align to TRBD1. Germline V lookup: CDR1 SGHRS, CDR2 YFSETQ. Losses at the gene ends were 4 bases for V and 15 bases for J; bases not matched to a gene: 12. The CDR3 is 14 amino acids. Here the CDR3 DNA reads TGCGCCAGCAGCCCTGGACAGGGGGCGCGATATCCGTTCTTC. Its protein is CASSPGQGARYPFF. Supplemented by reference TRBV5-1 and TRBJ2-1, the full variable domain reads KAGVTQTPRYLIKTRGQQVTLSCSPISGHRSVSWYQQTPGQGLQFLFEYFSETQRNKGNFPGRFSGRQFSNSRSEMNVSTLELGDSALYLCASSPGQGARYPFFGPGTRLTVL.

The chain employs TRBV12-3 or TRBV12-4 and TRBJ1-2; D not certain. The CDR3 sequence is 13 residues long. Trimming removed 7 bases at V and 2 bases at J, with 11 bases between. The CDR3, as DNA: TGTGCCAGCAAGCGGGAGAGAAACTATGGCTACACCTTC. It specifies CASKRERNYGYTF.

The chain recombines TRBV10-3 with TRBJ1-1; 8 bases are a match to TRBD1. The germline V gene encodes CDR1 ENHRY and CDR2 SYGVKD. This CDR3 has 13 residues. The V gene end was trimmed by 10 bases and the J gene end by 1 base; junction bases not matched to a gene: 5. The CDR3 DNA is TGTGCCACAACCGGGACAGGGAACACTGAAGCTTTCTTT. It specifies CATTGTGNTEAFF.